The 17 T cell receptor beta chains below come from one sample, sequenced in a study of beta chain features in type 1 diabetes. The investigators reverse transcribed all of the isolated RNA, so they sequenced expressed TCRB transcripts. Clones were sequenced by immunoSEQ multiplex PCR, and TCRdb holds only the in-frame ones, with some missing. The sample holds fewer than 650,000 clones, 15% seen once. What was sequenced was naive CD4+ T cells from blood. These receptor sequences come from a man between 18 and 29 years old in good health.

This chain uses TRBV25-1 with TRBJ2-2; no firm D call. The CDR3 loop spans 14 amino acids. Germline V gives CDR1 MGHDK, CDR2 SYGVNS. V was clipped by 6 bases and J by 4 bases, with 12 bases between them. The CDR3 loop is CASRTTTITGELFF. The CDR3, as DNA: TGTGCCAGCAGGACGACAACGATCACCGGGGAGCTGTTTTTT.

This clone came up a few times. Distinct nucleotide sequences in the sample also encode this CDR3. The chain is built from TRBV9 and TRBJ1-2, with 8 bases that match TRBD1. The CDR3 is made up of 13 amino acids. The V segment lost 5 bases and the J segment 4 bases; nucleotides outside the gene matches: 4. From germline, CDR1 is SGDLS and CDR2 YYNGEE. CDR3 bases: TGTGCCAGCAGAGGACAGGGCCCCTATGGCTACACCTTC. This codes for CASRGQGPYGYTF.

This clone occurred a few times. Other DNA variants within this sample encode the same CDR3. The chain has TRBV19 and TRBJ1-2; D is unclear. V was clipped by 3 bases and J by 7 bases, with 6 bases between them. Per germline, CDR1 LNHDA and CDR2 SQIVND (reference sequence). This CDR3 is 11 amino acids long. As DNA, the CDR3 is TGTGCCAGTAGTATTGGGAGTGGCTACACCTTC. This encodes CASSIGSGYTF. Looking up the rest from reference TRBV19 and TRBJ1-2 gives the full variable domain: DGGITQSPKYLFRKEGQNVTLSCEQNLNHDAMYWYRQDPGQGLRLIYYSQIVNDFQKGDIAEGYSVSREKKESFPLTVTSAQKNPTAFYLCASSIGSGYTFGSGTRLTVV.

This chain links TRBV5-1 with TRBJ1-4; no clear D. This CDR3 has 17 residues. Trimming shortened V by 4 bases and J by 0 bases, and 16 bases separated the two germline ends. Germline loops: CDR1 SGHRS, CDR2 YFSETQ. DNA of the CDR3: TGCGCCAGCAGCCTCGCCCCAGTTTCCTCAACTAATGAAAAACTGTTTTTT. This sequence encodes CASSLAPVSSTNEKLFF.

The chain employs TRBV30 and TRBJ1-4, with D possibly matching TRBD1 (6 bases). The V and J ends lost 6 bases and 7 bases respectively, with 18 bases between them. CDR1 and CDR2 from the germline V gene are GTSNPN and SVGIG (reference sequence). CDR3 length: 14 amino acids. CDR3 region: CACSQGGRSEKLFF. The CDR3 DNA reads as TGTGCCTGCTCCCAAGGGGGGCGTAGTGAAAAACTGTTTTTT. The full variable domain, with the rest looked up from reference TRBV30 and TRBJ1-4, is SQTIHQWPATLVQPVGSPLSLECTVEGTSNPNLYWYRQAAGRGLQLLFYSVGIGQISSEVPQNLSASRPQDRQFILSSKKLLLSDSGFYLCACSQGGRSEKLFFGSGTQLSVL.

The rearrangement links TRBV7-9 to TRBJ2-1; 7 positions match TRBD2. V lost 0 bases, J lost 10 bases, and 9 bases stayed unmatched. The CDR3 is 15 residues long. Germline CDR1 is SEHNR and CDR2 is FQNEAQ (reference sequence). The CDR3 DNA reads TGTGCCAGCAGCTTAGCTGGGACTATCTCCGGGGAGCAGTTCTTC. Protein sequence: CASSLAGTISGEQFF.

This clone was seen more than once but under ten times. Other DNA sequences in this specimen translate into the identical CDR3. The chain joins TRBV29-1 to TRBJ2-6; no reliable D call. CDR1 and CDR2 from the germline V gene are SQVTM and ANQGSEA. The CDR3 totals 13 residues. Trimming cost V 4 bases and J 0 bases, with 4 bases left between them. CDR3 in amino acids: CSVGTSGANVLTF. CDR3 coding DNA: TGCAGCGTTGGTACCTCTGGGGCCAACGTCCTGACTTTC.

The CDR3 DNA reads TGTGCCAGCAGCTCGACTCCAGAGGGCGAGCAGTACTTC. This sequence encodes CASSSTPEGEQYF. The chain joins TRBV11-2 to TRBJ2-7; tentative D call: TRBD2 (5 bases). V shed 4 bases and J shed 6 bases, with 13 bases lying between them. This CDR3 is built from 13 residues. The V gene's germline CDR1 is SGHAT and CDR2 FQNNGV.

The chain uses TRBV13 and TRBJ2-7, with D possibly being TRBD1 (6 bases). The germline V gene has CDR1 PRHDT and CDR2 FYEKMQ (reference sequence). V shed 4 bases and J shed 2 bases, with 15 bases lying between them. The CDR3 is 15 residues long. CDR3 bases: TGTGCCAGCAGCTCAACACTACAGGGTACCTACGAGCAGTACTTC. It specifies CASSSTLQGTYEQYF.

The chain is built from TRBV15 and TRBJ2-5; D unclear. This CDR3 is 15 amino acids long. Trimming removed 1 base at V and 7 bases at J, with 16 bases between. From germline, CDR1 is LNHNV and CDR2 YYDKDF (reference sequence). The CDR3 loop is CATSRATLPGGTQYF. The CDR3 region has the DNA TGTGCCACCAGCAGAGCGACTCTCCCGGGCGGGACCCAGTACTTC.

The chain joins TRBV4-3 to TRBJ2-3; 10 bases are shared with TRBD1. After removal of 5 bases from V and 4 bases from J, the junction contained 6 bases not matched to a gene. This CDR3 has 15 amino acids. Germline loops: CDR1 LGHNA, CDR2 YSLEER. The CDR3 loop reads CASSVRQGAADTQYF. As DNA, the CDR3 is TGCGCCAGCAGCGTTCGACAGGGGGCTGCAGATACGCAGTATTTT.

This clone was seen a handful of times. The chain uses TRBV7-2 and TRBJ2-2; D uncertain. Trimming shortened V by 3 bases and J by 6 bases, and 5 bases separated the two germline ends. The germline gives CDR1 SGHTA, CDR2 FQGNSA. The CDR3 sequence is 12 residues long. CDR3 residues: CASSFIAGELFF. The CDR3, as DNA: TGTGCCAGCAGCTTTATAGCCGGGGAGCTGTTTTTT.

Concerning this clone: The same CDR3 arises from other DNA sequences in this sample as well. V usage is TRBV6-5 and J usage is TRBJ2-7; TRBD2 is a possible D gene (5 bases). V was pared by 5 bases and J by 4 bases, with 9 bases between. This CDR3 has 12 amino acids. Germline V CDR1 and CDR2: MNHEY, SVGAGI. The CDR3 DNA reads as TGTGCCAGCAGTCTCACTAGGTACGAGCAGTACTTC. It specifies CASSLTRYEQYF.

The rearrangement uses TRBV4-1 and TRBJ2-1; TRBD1 might be the D (7 bases). This CDR3 contains 20 residues. V was clipped by 1 base and J by 0 bases, with 22 bases between them. Germline values: CDR1 MGHRA, CDR2 YSYEKL. The CDR3 sequence: CASSQGGDRPWQDSYNEQFF. In nucleotides, the CDR3 is TGCGCCAGCAGCCAAGGCGGGGACAGACCGTGGCAGGACTCCTACAATGAGCAGTTCTTC.

This chain links TRBV5-6 with TRBJ2-1; a possible D gene is TRBD1 (6 bases). Germline V gene sequence: CDR1 SGHDT, CDR2 YYEEEE. Trimming left V 4 bases short and J 5 bases short, with 16 bases between. The CDR3 runs 15 residues. The CDR3 coding sequence is TGTGCCAGCAGCCCATTAATGACAGGCAACAATGAGCAGTTCTTC. It yields the protein CASSPLMTGNNEQFF.

V and J are TRBV2 and TRBJ1-2; 8 nucleotides align to TRBD1. V shed 7 bases, J shed 2 bases, and the junction held 3 bases outside the gene matches. The CDR3 runs 13 residues. In germline, CDR1 is SNHLY, CDR2 FYNNEI. The CDR3 DNA is TGTGCCAGCACAGGGGGCCTGAACTATGGCTACACCTTC. It codes for CASTGGLNYGYTF.

The chain has TRBV6-5 and TRBJ2-3; D possibly uses TRBD1 or TRBD2 (5 bases each). V lost 0 bases and J 6 bases, leaving 10 bases between the germline ends. CDR1 MNHEY and CDR2 SVGAGI come from the germline V gene. This CDR3 is built from 14 residues. CDR3 loop: CASSYSWGSDTQYF. DNA for the CDR3: TGTGCCAGCAGTTACTCTTGGGGGTCGGATACGCAGTATTTT.